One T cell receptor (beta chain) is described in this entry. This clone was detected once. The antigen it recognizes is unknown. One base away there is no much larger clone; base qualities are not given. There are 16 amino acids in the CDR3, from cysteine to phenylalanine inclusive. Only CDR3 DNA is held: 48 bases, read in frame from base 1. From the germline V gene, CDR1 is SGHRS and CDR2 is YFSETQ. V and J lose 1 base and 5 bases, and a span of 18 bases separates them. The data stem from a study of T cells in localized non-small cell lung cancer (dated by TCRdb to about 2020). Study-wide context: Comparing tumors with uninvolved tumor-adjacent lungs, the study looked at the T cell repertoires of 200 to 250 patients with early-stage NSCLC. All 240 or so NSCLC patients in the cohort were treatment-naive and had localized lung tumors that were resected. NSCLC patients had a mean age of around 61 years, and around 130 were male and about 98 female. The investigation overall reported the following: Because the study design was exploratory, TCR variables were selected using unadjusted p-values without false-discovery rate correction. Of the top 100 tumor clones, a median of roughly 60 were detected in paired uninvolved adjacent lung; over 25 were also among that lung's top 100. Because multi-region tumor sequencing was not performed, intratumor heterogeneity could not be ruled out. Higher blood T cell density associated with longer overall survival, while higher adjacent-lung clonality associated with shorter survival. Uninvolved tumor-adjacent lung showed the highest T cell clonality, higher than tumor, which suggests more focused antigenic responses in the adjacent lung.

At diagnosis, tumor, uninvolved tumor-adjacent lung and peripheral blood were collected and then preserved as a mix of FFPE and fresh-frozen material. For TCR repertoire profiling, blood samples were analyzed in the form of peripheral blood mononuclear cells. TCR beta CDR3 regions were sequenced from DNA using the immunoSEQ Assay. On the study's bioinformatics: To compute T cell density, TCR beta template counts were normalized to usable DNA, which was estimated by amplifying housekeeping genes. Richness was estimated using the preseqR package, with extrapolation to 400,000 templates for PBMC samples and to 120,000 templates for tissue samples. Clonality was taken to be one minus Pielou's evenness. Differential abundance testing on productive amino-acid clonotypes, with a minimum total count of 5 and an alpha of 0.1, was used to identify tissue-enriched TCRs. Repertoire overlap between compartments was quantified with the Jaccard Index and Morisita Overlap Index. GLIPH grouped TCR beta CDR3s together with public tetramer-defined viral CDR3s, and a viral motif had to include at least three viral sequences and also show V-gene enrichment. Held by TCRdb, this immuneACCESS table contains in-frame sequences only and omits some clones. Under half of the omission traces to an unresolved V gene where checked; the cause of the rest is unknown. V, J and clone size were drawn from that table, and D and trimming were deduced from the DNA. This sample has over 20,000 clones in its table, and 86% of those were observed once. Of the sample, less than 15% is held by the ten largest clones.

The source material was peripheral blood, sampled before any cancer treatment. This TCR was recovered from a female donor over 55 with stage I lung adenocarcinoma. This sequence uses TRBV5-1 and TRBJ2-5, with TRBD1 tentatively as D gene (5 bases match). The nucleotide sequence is TGCGCCAGCAGCTTGCGGATCAACCTTTGGGGCGAGACCCAGTACTTC. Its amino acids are CASSLRINLWGETQYF.